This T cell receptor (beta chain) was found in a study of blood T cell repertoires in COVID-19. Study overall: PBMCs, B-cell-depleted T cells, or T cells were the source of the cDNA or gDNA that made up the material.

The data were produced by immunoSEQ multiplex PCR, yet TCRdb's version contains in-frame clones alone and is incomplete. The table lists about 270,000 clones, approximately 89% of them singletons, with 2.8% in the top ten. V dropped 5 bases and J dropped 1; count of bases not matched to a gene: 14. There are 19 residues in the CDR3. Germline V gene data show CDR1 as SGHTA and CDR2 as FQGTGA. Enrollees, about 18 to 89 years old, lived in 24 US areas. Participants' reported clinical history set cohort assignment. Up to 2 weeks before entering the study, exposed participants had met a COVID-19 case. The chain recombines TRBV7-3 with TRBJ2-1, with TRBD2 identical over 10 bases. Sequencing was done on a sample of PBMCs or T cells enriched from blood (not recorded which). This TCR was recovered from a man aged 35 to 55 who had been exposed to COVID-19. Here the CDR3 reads CASSLTGLATLDSYNEQFF. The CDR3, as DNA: TGTGCCAGCAGCCTTACGGGACTAGCGACTCTAGATTCCTACAATGAGCAGTTCTTC.